The 14 T cell receptor beta chains presented below share a single source sample, sequenced in a study of T cell clonality in common variable immunodeficiency. Some clones are missing from TCRdb's copy, which holds only in-frame ones; the method was immunoSEQ multiplex PCR. The sample contains about 28,000 clones, none occurring once; about 13% lies in the top ten. The sample comprised peripheral blood mononuclear cells. The receptors here all came from a person between 18 and 70 years old in good health.

This clone appeared many times. The read is 3 residues too short to cover the CDR3 end, so that end is filled in from the germline J gene. The chain uses TRBV7-3 and TRBJ1-1; perhaps TRBD1 as D (5 bases). The CDR3 sequence is 13 residues long. Germline CDR1 and CDR2: SGHTA and FQGTGA. V was shortened by 5 bases and J by 7 bases, with 14 bases between the two germline ends. The CDR3 bases that were read are TGTGCCAGCAGCCCGAGGGGTGGAGATGAA. This encodes CASSPRGGDE. The CDR3 in full is CASSPRGGDEAFF.

This clone was seen repeatedly, ten times or more. Coverage ceases 3 residues before the CDR3 finishes, and the germline J gene fills in the end. This chain uses TRBV5-1 with TRBJ2-5; no reliable D call. The V and J ends lost 5 bases and 5 bases respectively, with 7 bases between them. The CDR3 is made up of 11 amino acids. Germline CDR1 reads SGHRS; CDR2 reads YFSETQ. The CDR3 protein is CASRSEETQYF. The covered CDR3 bases are TGCGCCAGCAGAAGCGAGGAGACC. Full variable domain (outside the CDR3, taken from reference TRBV5-1 and TRBJ2-5): KAGVTQTPRYLIKTRGQQVTLSCSPISGHRSVSWYQQTPGQGLQFLFEYFSETQRNKGNFPGRFSGRQFSNSRSEMNVSTLELGDSALYLCASRSEETQYFGPGTRLLVL.

This clone occurred many times. Sequencing ends 3 residues short of the CDR3 end; the germline J gene provides the rest. The V call is TRBV5-1, the J call TRBJ2-6, with no clear D. Germline CDR1 and CDR2: SGHRS and YFSETQ. This CDR3 comprises 16 residues. V was clipped by 4 bases and J by 4 bases, with 15 bases between them. CDR3 bases read: TGCGCCAGCAGCCCAGGTGGCGCTGCCGGGGCCAACGTC. It yields the protein CASSPGGAAGANV. The full CDR3 protein is CASSPGGAAGANVLTF.

This clone was seen a few times. The missing CDR3 end, 3 residues past where the read stops, is filled in from the germline J gene. The chain couples TRBV2 to TRBJ2-3, with a possible D match to TRBD2 (6 bases). The CDR3 contains 13 residues. Germline CDR1 is SNHLY and CDR2 is FYNNEI. The ends were cut back, 5 bases at V and 3 bases at J, with 9 bases in the middle. CDR3 DNA, as far as it was read: TGTGCCAGCAGTCGGGGACTTACAGATACG. Translating it yields CASSRGLTDT. The whole CDR3 protein is CASSRGLTDTQYF.

Ten or more counts support this clone. A single base is all that separates this from a far larger clone, so a read error is likely. The read terminates 3 residues before the CDR3 end, so the remaining end is supplied by the germline J gene. The rearrangement links TRBV28 to TRBJ2-1; 7 bases fit TRBD2. CDR3 length: 16 residues. Germline values: CDR1 MDHEN, CDR2 SYDVKM. With V trimmed by 3 bases and J by 0 bases, 5 bases remained unmatched. The CDR3 sequence is CASSFPGDYSYNEQFF. CDR3 bases read: TGTGCCAGCAGTTTCCCCGGGGACTACTCCTACAATGAG.

Ten or more counts support this clone. The read stops 3 residues short of the end of the CDR3; the missing end is completed from the germline J gene. This chain uses TRBV5-1 with TRBJ1-3; 10 bases align to TRBD1. The CDR3 runs 17 residues. Germline V lookup: CDR1 SGHRS, CDR2 YFSETQ. Germline trimming cut 2 bases from V and 1 base from J; bases unmatched to any gene: 6. The CDR3 spells CASSFSPGQGSGNTIYF. Partial CDR3 DNA: TGCGCCAGCAGCTTTTCCCCGGGACAGGGGTCTGGAAACACC.

This clone was recorded many times. The CDR3 goes on 3 residues after the read ends, and that part is filled in from the germline J gene. V is TRBV11-3 and J is TRBJ2-5, with D perhaps matching TRBD2 (5 bases). CDR3 length: 13 amino acids. Germline CDR1 reads SGHNT; CDR2 reads YENEEA. Trimming removed 5 bases from V and 3 bases from J, with 10 bases in between. CDR3: CASSPQAEETQYF. The covered CDR3 bases are TGTGCCAGCAGCCCCCAAGCGGAAGAGACC.

Many counts were recorded for this clone. The sequence runs out 3 residues before the end of the CDR3; the remainder is reconstructed from the germline J gene. The chain combines TRBV20-1 with TRBJ2-1; 8 positions agree with TRBD2. Germline V gene sequence: CDR1 DFQATT, CDR2 SNEGSKA (reference sequence). This CDR3 has 15 residues. V was pared by 5 bases and J by 0 bases, with 6 bases of the junction left unmatched. This CDR3 reads CSAVTGTSSYNEQFF. The CDR3 DNA, read in part, is TGCAGTGCTGTAACCGGGACTAGCTCCTACAATGAG.

This clone has just a few counts. The sequence runs out 3 residues before the end of the CDR3; the remainder is reconstructed from the germline J gene. This chain connects TRBV7-9 to TRBJ1-4; TRBD1 matches at 8 bases. The CDR3 covers 15 residues. J gave up 4 bases and V 5 bases, and 6 bases lay outside the gene matches. From germline, CDR1 is SEHNR and CDR2 FQNEAQ (reference sequence). Incomplete CDR3 DNA: TGTGCCAGCAGCACGGGACAGGTAGATAATGAAAAA. This encodes CASSTGQVDNEK. The whole CDR3 sequence is CASSTGQVDNEKLFF.

This clone appeared a few times. Partial CDR3 DNA: TGTGCCAGCAGACCCCGCCCGGGGGGCCGGGGCACAGATACG. It translates to CASRPRPGGRGTDT. The whole CDR3 sequence reads CASRPRPGGRGTDTQYF. The V and J genes are TRBV7-8 and TRBJ2-3, with D tentatively TRBD2 (7 bases). The CDR3 end falls 3 residues outside the read, so it is completed with the germline J gene. The germline V gene has CDR1 SGHVS and CDR2 FQNEAQ. Trimming pared 6 bases from V and 1 base from J, leaving 20 bases between. The CDR3 has 17 residues. Filled out from reference TRBV7-8 and TRBJ2-3, the complete variable domain reads GAGVSQSPRYKVAKRGQDVALRCDPISGHVSLFWYQQALGQGPEFLTYFQNEAQLDKSGLPSDRFFAERPEGSVSTLKIQRTQQEDSAVYLCASRPRPGGRGTDTQYFGPGTRLTVL.

This clone was recorded a few times. The read comes to an end 3 residues before the CDR3 does, leaving the germline J gene to fill in the end. The V gene is TRBV7-9, the J gene TRBJ1-1; possibly TRBD1 for D (5 bases). Trimming cost V 3 bases and J 0 bases, with 11 bases left between them. From germline, CDR1 is SEHNR and CDR2 FQNEAQ (reference sequence). The CDR3 is 15 amino acids. This CDR3 is CASSFPGQLNTEAFF. CDR3 DNA (partial): TGTGCCAGCAGCTTCCCCGGACAATTGAACACTGAA.

This clone came up a few times. Read data end 3 residues before the CDR3 end; the end is taken from the germline J gene. The chain recombines TRBV20-1 with TRBJ2-1, with 7 positions matching TRBD1. Per the germline V gene, CDR1 is DFQATT and CDR2 is SNEGSKA (reference sequence). This CDR3 is 16 amino acids long. Trimming cost V 0 bases and J 8 bases; bases outside gene matches: 13. CDR3 region: CSARDNWSRGWDEQFF. Partial CDR3 DNA: TGCAGTGCTAGAGATAATTGGAGCAGGGGGTGGGATGAG.

This clone was seen at least ten times. The DNA read from the CDR3 is TGTGCCAGCAGCCCGACAGGGGCCCATGAG. It is translated as CASSPTGAHE. The whole CDR3 sequence reads CASSPTGAHEQFF. The rearrangement uses TRBV7-3 and TRBJ2-1, with 8 bases lining up with TRBD1. From the germline J gene comes the end of the CDR3, since the read stops 3 residues before it. Germline values: CDR1 SGHTA, CDR2 FQGTGA. CDR3 length equals 13 residues. Unmatched junction bases numbered 5, after V lost 5 bases and J lost 8 bases.

At least ten counts were recorded for this clone. Read sequence stops 3 residues before the CDR3 end, and the germline J gene provides the missing end. The chain links TRBV7-8 to TRBJ2-2, with D unresolved. The V gene's germline CDR1 is SGHVS and CDR2 FQNEAQ. The CDR3 spans 12 residues. Trimming removed 7 bases from V and 4 bases from J, with 7 bases in between. The CDR3 region is CASNDFTGELFF. The sequenced CDR3 bases are TGTGCCAGCAACGACTTCACCGGGGAG.